This TCR beta chain appears in the sequencing data of a study of T cell responses to AZD1222 COVID-19 vaccine. As concerns this clone: The antigen remains unidentified.

Germline CDR1 is MNHEY and CDR2 is SVGEGT. The CDR3 is 11 amino acids. Trimming took off 6 bases at V and 5 bases at J, with 8 bases between the two ends. The assay was immunoSEQ multiplex PCR, and TCRdb's table has in-frame clones only and misses some. The data hold approximately 180,000 clones, with 88% observed a single time. General study points: Spike-specific TCR breadth and depth rose after two AZD1222 doses.

The source of this sequence is an adult who received the AZD1222 COVID-19 vaccine. The sequences come from peripheral blood, collected 28 days after the second AZD1222 dose. This rearrangement joins TRBV6-2 or TRBV6-3 to TRBJ2-7; the D is unclear. CDR3: CASSRAHEQYF. DNA for the CDR3: TGTGCCAGCAGCCGGGCCCACGAGCAGTACTTC.